This entry lists 21 T cell receptor beta chains sequenced from one sample in a study of identical twins. TCRdb called the 5' RACE reads again in MiXCR, with one record for every CDR3 protein. This sample has about 290,000 distinct CDR3 sequences, with roughly 10% found just once. A further study also used this sample, focusing on yellow fever vaccine responses in identical twins.

Sequenced material: CD8+ T cells sorted from blood. These receptor sequences come from a woman younger than 35 in good health.

This clonotype was detected ten times or more. The chain uses TRBV15 and TRBJ2-1; 10 bases are shared with TRBD1. Germline V gene lookup returns CDR1 LNHNV and CDR2 YYDKDF (reference sequence). The length of the CDR3 is 15 residues. V lost 2 bases and J lost 9; bases outside the gene matches: 7. The CDR3 is CATSRISGTGAEQFF. In DNA form, the CDR3 reads TGTGCCACCAGCAGAATATCCGGGACAGGGGCTGAGCAGTTCTTC.

This clonotype was counted between two and nine times. CDR3 bases: TGTGCCAGCAGCTTGGAGCGGGCCCGGGAGCAGTTCTTC. Protein: CASSLERAREQFF. The gene calls are TRBV5-4 and TRBJ2-1; maybe TRBD2 (6 bases). Germline-derived CDR1 and CDR2 are SGHNT and YYREEE (reference sequence). The length of the CDR3 is 13 residues. The V end was cut by 0 bases, the J end by 10 bases, with 11 bases between.

The chain uses TRBV28 and TRBJ2-5, with D uncertain. Germline CDR1 MDHEN, CDR2 SYDVKM. The V and J ends lost 4 bases and 9 bases respectively, with 21 bases between them. The CDR3 contains 15 residues. The CDR3 spells CASSSSRLAVGAQYF. In DNA, the CDR3 is TGTGCCAGCAGTTCCTCTCGGTTGGCGGTCGGAGCCCAGTACTTC.

The gene calls are TRBV13 and TRBJ2-1, with 9 bases matching TRBD1. CDR3 length: 11 residues. Germline V gene sequence: CDR1 PRHDT, CDR2 FYEKMQ (reference sequence). J lost 13 bases, V lost 5 bases, and 3 bases had no gene match. The CDR3 DNA follows: TGTGCCAGCAGCCAGGGACAGGGACAGTTCTTC. The encoded protein is CASSQGQGQFF.

This clonotype has at least ten counts. This chain connects TRBV12-3 or TRBV12-4 to TRBJ1-5; D possibly corresponds to TRBD1 (6 bases). V was pared by 5 bases and J by 0 bases, with 11 bases between. This CDR3 contains 15 residues. For the CDR3, the DNA is TGTGCCAGCAGTCTTGGACAGTATAGCAATCAGCCCCAGCATTTT. Translating it yields CASSLGQYSNQPQHF.

The chain joins TRBV6-5 to TRBJ1-4; no firm D call. The germline gives CDR1 MNHEY, CDR2 SVGAGI. V shed 0 bases and J shed 7 bases, with 12 bases lying between them. There are 15 residues in the CDR3. As DNA, the CDR3 is TGTGCCAGCAGTTACTCGGATAGTAGGAGTGAAAAACTGTTTTTT. Encoded protein: CASSYSDSRSEKLFF.

The sample holds one count of this clonotype. The chain has TRBV14 and TRBJ2-7, with D tentatively TRBD1 (5 bases). CDR1 and CDR2 (germline): SGHDN, FVKESK. This CDR3 region has 14 residues. V dropped 4 bases and J dropped 2 bases, with 12 bases sitting between them. CDR3 sequence reads: CASSPLTVPYEQYF. DNA for the CDR3: TGTGCCAGCAGCCCCTTGACAGTTCCCTACGAGCAGTACTTC.

This clonotype has more than one count but fewer than ten. CDR3 nucleotides: TGTGCACAGCAGGGGAGGGAGGGCCCCAAAAACATTCAGTACTTC. Residues: CAQQGREGPKNIQYF. The chain uses TRBV14 and TRBJ2-4; the D gene is possibly TRBD2 (7 bases). There are 15 residues in the CDR3. Germline V gene data show CDR1 as SGHDN and CDR2 as FVKESK.

This clonotype was found many times. The rearrangement uses TRBV25-1 and TRBJ2-1; D gene uncertain. V was clipped by 10 bases and J by 7 bases, with 17 bases between them. CDR3 size: 13 residues. In germline, CDR1 is MGHDK, CDR2 SYGVNS. This CDR3 reads CATKTGLGNEQFF. As DNA, the CDR3 is TGTGCCACCAAGACTGGGCTGGGGAATGAGCAGTTCTTC.

This clonotype was found many times. The chain couples TRBV5-5 to TRBJ1-2, with a possible D match to TRBD1 (5 bases). Germline lookup yields CDR1 SGHKS and CDR2 YYEKEE (reference sequence). The CDR3 is 14 amino acids. The germline V and J ends were trimmed by 4 bases and 4 bases, with 14 bases remaining between them. The CDR3 loop reads CASSLGGSGYGYTF. The CDR3, as DNA: TGTGCCAGCAGCCTGGGGGGTTCCGGCTATGGCTACACCTTC.

This clonotype was observed a few times. The chain carries TRBV7-9 and TRBJ1-1; D not resolved. CDR1 is SEHNR, CDR2 FQNEAQ, per germline (reference sequence). Trimming took off 10 bases at V and 8 bases at J, with 17 bases between the two ends. CDR3 size: 12 residues. This chain's CDR3 is CATRREDLEAFF. CDR3 bases: TGTGCCACCAGGAGGGAGGATTTGGAAGCTTTCTTT.

This clonotype was picked up many times. The V and J genes are TRBV4-3 and TRBJ2-2, with D perhaps TRBD1 (5 bases). This CDR3 has 16 residues. V was cut by 0 bases and J by 4 bases, with 12 bases left in between. Germline CDR1 reads LGHNA; CDR2 reads YSLEER. CDR3 DNA: TGCGCCAGCAGCCAAGATAGGGGTATGGCCACCGGGGAGCTGTTTTTT. As protein: CASSQDRGMATGELFF.

This clonotype showed up many times. The V call is TRBV27, the J call TRBJ1-5, with D possibly matching TRBD1 (5 bases). With 1 base removed from V and 1 base from J, the gap between germline ends came to 8 bases. The CDR3 contains 15 residues. CDR1 is MNHEY, CDR2 SMNVEV, per germline (reference sequence). DNA for the CDR3: TGTGCCAGCAGTTTATGGGGGTCCAGCAATCAGCCCCAGCATTTT. Translation gives CASSLWGSSNQPQHF.

This chain uses TRBV6-1 with TRBJ2-3, with D possibly being TRBD1 or TRBD2 (5 bases each). V lost 6 bases and J lost 2, with 18 bases in between. Per germline, CDR1 MNHNS and CDR2 SASEGT. There are 16 residues in the CDR3. For the CDR3, the DNA is TGTGCCAGCAGCCTCCTTGAGAGGGGCCTCACAGATACGCAGTATTTT. Amino acids: CASSLLERGLTDTQYF.

The table lists this clonotype with many counts. The V gene is TRBV20-1, the J gene TRBJ2-7; a weak D match, TRBD2 (7 bases). V was cut by 2 bases and J by 4 bases, with 9 bases left in between. Germline V gene lookup returns CDR1 DFQATT and CDR2 SNEGSKA (reference sequence). The CDR3 runs to 12 residues. For the CDR3, the DNA is TGCAGTGCTAGAAGGGGGGGGTACGAGCAGTACTTC. It specifies CSARRGGYEQYF.

This clonotype was counted many times. The gene calls are TRBV9 and TRBJ1-5, with D maybe TRBD1 (6 bases). Germline V gives CDR1 SGDLS, CDR2 YYNGEE. The length of the CDR3 is 17 residues. Trimming cost V 2 bases and J 0 bases, with 15 bases left between them. The CDR3 here is CASSVDSKISSNQPQHF. The CDR3 DNA follows: TGTGCCAGCAGCGTGGACAGCAAAATATCTAGCAATCAGCCCCAGCATTTT.

This clonotype was observed at least ten times. The chain is built from TRBV5-1 and TRBJ1-4; tentative D call: TRBD1 (6 bases). Deletions cut 0 bases from V and 7 bases from J, with 10 bases between. The germline V gene has CDR1 SGHRS and CDR2 YFSETQ. This CDR3 has 14 amino acids. This CDR3 reads CASSLEAGVEKLFF. The DNA of the CDR3 is TGCGCCAGCAGCTTGGAGGCAGGGGTTGAAAAACTGTTTTTT.

This chain uses TRBV6-5 with TRBJ2-7; 9 bases match TRBD2. The CDR3 runs 16 residues. Germline V CDR1 and CDR2: MNHEY, SVGAGI. Germline trimming cut 0 bases from V and 2 bases from J; bases unmatched to any gene: 5. The CDR3 nucleotides read TGTGCCAGCAGTTACTCGGCTAGCGGGGCTACCTACGAGCAGTACTTC. It translates to CASSYSASGATYEQYF.

This clonotype was seen ten or more times. The chain uses TRBV5-1 and TRBJ2-7; D possibly corresponds to TRBD1 (6 bases). Germline loops: CDR1 SGHRS, CDR2 YFSETQ. The germline V and J ends were trimmed by 0 bases and 3 bases, with 10 bases remaining between them. The CDR3 has 14 amino acids. The CDR3 DNA is TGCGCCAGCAGCTTGGAGGGGGACCTCTACGAGCAGTACTTC. This encodes CASSLEGDLYEQYF.

The chain combines TRBV9 with TRBJ1-2; a weak D match, TRBD1 (5 bases). The CDR3 extends over 14 amino acids. V was cut by 3 bases and J by 2 bases, with 11 bases left in between. Germline loops: CDR1 SGDLS, CDR2 YYNGEE. The CDR3 nucleotides read TGTGCCAGCAGCGCTGGCGGGGGGAACTATGGCTACACCTTC. It encodes CASSAGGGNYGYTF.

This clonotype appeared many times. The chain has TRBV12-3 or TRBV12-4 and TRBJ2-1, with D uncertain. Trimming took 6 bases from V and 4 from J, leaving 10 bases between them. The length of the CDR3 is 13 residues. CDR3 in amino acids: CASRDPYYNEQFF. The CDR3 nucleotides read TGTGCCAGCAGGGACCCGTATTACAATGAGCAGTTCTTC.